The 14 T cell receptor beta chains given below trace back to one sample, sequenced in a study of T-cell reconstitution after alpha-beta-depleted transplantation in children. Preparation of the TCRbeta library used unique molecular identifiers. Via MiXCR, TCRdb re-called the PCR reads, giving one row per CDR3 protein. Here the sample spans approximately 270,000 distinct CDR3 sequences, 20% to 30% being singletons. The starting material was PBMCs, mostly from graft donor cells, obtained 360 days after TCRalphabeta/CD19-depleted stem cell transplant. These receptors came from a female patient aged 2-9 years who had a stem cell transplant for congenital amegakaryocytic thrombocytopenia, so the T cells may come from the graft donor.

V usage is TRBV7-2 and J usage is TRBJ2-1; 10 positions agree with TRBD1. The junction had 11 bases not matched to a gene; V was cut back by 11 bases and J by 7 bases. Germline V gene data show CDR1 as SGHTA and CDR2 as FQGNSA. This CDR3 contains 14 residues. The CDR3 sequence: CAVGRDRGGNEQFF. CDR3 DNA: TGTGCCGTGGGACGGGACAGGGGTGGAAATGAGCAGTTCTTC.

This clonotype was detected only once. The rearrangement uses TRBV20-1 and TRBJ1-4, with a weak D call TRBD1 (6 bases). V was trimmed by 3 bases and J by 8 bases, leaving 16 bases between them. The CDR3 totals 14 residues. CDR1 is DFQATT, CDR2 SNEGSKA, per germline (reference sequence). The DNA of the CDR3 is TGCAGTGCTAGCCCGGGCCCCAGGGGCGAAAAACTGTTTTTT. As protein: CSASPGPRGEKLFF.

The rearrangement uses TRBV12-3 or TRBV12-4 and TRBJ1-6; no clear D. Deletions cut 6 bases from V and 0 bases from J, with 3 bases between. The CDR3 contains 13 residues. The CDR3 sequence: CASRLSYNSPLHF. DNA of the CDR3: TGTGCCAGCAGACTCTCCTATAATTCACCCCTCCACTTT.

The J gene is TRBJ2-7, the V gene TRBV2, with D possibly matching TRBD1 (7 bases). There are 16 residues in the CDR3. Germline V lookup: CDR1 SNHLY, CDR2 FYNNEI. V shed 2 bases and J shed 3 bases, with 17 bases lying between them. CDR3 in amino acids: CASSETGTGDFYEQYF. CDR3 coding DNA: TGTGCCAGCAGTGAAACTGGCACAGGGGACTTCTACGAGCAGTACTTC.

In this sample, this clonotype turned up many times. The chain is built from TRBV6-5 and TRBJ2-5, with unresolved D. Germline CDR1 and CDR2: MNHEY and SVGAGI. The CDR3 has 15 amino acids. The V end lost 2 bases, the J end lost 3 bases, and 13 bases lay between the germline ends. DNA for the CDR3: TGTGCCAGCAGTTACACTCTAACGGAAGAAGAGACCCAGTACTTC. As protein: CASSYTLTEEETQYF.

In its sample, this clonotype was seen many times. This rearrangement joins TRBV14 to TRBJ2-1; TRBD2 matches at 9 bases. CDR1 and CDR2 from the germline V gene are SGHDN and FVKESK. Trimming took 5 bases from V and 8 from J; bases not matched to a gene: 13. This CDR3 region has 16 residues. CDR3 amino acids: CASSSRPGTSIYEQFF. The CDR3, as DNA: TGTGCCAGCAGCTCACGTCCCGGGACTAGCATCTATGAGCAGTTCTTC.

The V call is TRBV7-6, the J call TRBJ1-4, with D unresolved. This CDR3 region has 15 residues. Germline V gives CDR1 SGHVS, CDR2 FNYEAQ. V dropped 2 bases and J dropped 0 bases, with 7 bases sitting between them. The CDR3 spells CASSLSRATNEKLFF. The CDR3 coding sequence is TGTGCCAGCAGCTTAAGTCGGGCAACTAATGAAAAACTGTTTTTT.

This clonotype was counted between two and nine times. The chain carries TRBV5-1 and TRBJ2-3, with no clear D. Per the germline V gene, CDR1 is SGHRS and CDR2 is YFSETQ. V was clipped by 7 bases and J by 4 bases, with 13 bases between them. This CDR3 is built from 13 residues. The CDR3 coding sequence is TGCGCCAGCCGACGCGGTTTCCCAGATACGCAGTATTTT. Residues: CASRRGFPDTQYF.

The rearrangement joins TRBV5-1 to TRBJ2-3; 12 nucleotides agree with TRBD2. J gave up 3 bases and V 0 bases, and 2 bases lay outside the gene matches. This CDR3 region has 16 residues. CDR1 is SGHRS and CDR2 is YFSETQ in the germline V gene. Written as DNA, the CDR3 is TGCGCCAGCAGCTTGGAGGGACTAGCGGGTACAGATACGCAGTATTTT. It specifies CASSLEGLAGTDTQYF.

This clonotype turned up a few times. In DNA, the CDR3 is TGTGCCACCAGTGATCGGGGTGCCAACACGGAGGAGACCCAGTACTTC. Translation gives CATSDRGANTEETQYF. This chain joins TRBV24-1 and TRBJ2-5, with D tentatively TRBD2 (5 bases). Per germline, CDR1 KGHDR and CDR2 SFDVKD. V was clipped by 3 bases and J by 5 bases, with 18 bases between them. The CDR3 is 16 residues long.

The sample holds one count of this clonotype. V gene TRBV25-1 combines with J gene TRBJ1-1; D call uncertain. Germline lookup yields CDR1 MGHDK and CDR2 SYGVNS. CDR3 length equals 14 residues. Trimming removed 0 bases at V and 3 bases at J, with 8 bases between. CDR3: CASSEYNGHTEAFF. In DNA, the CDR3 is TGTGCCAGCAGTGAATATAACGGACACACTGAAGCTTTCTTT.

The genes are TRBV29-1 and TRBJ2-5, with D perhaps assigned TRBD1 or TRBD2 (6 bases each). The ends were cut back, 1 base at V and 4 bases at J, with 16 bases in the middle. This CDR3 is 15 amino acids long. The germline V gene encodes CDR1 SQVTM and CDR2 ANQGSEA. CDR3: CSVEALTGGLETQYF. The CDR3 bases are TGCAGCGTTGAAGCCCTTACCGGGGGCTTAGAGACCCAGTACTTC.

This clonotype has a handful of counts. The rearrangement links TRBV7-3 to TRBJ2-1; the D gene is possibly TRBD2 (5 bases). The CDR3 has 15 amino acids. V was shortened by 5 bases and J by 5 bases, with 16 bases between the two germline ends. In germline, CDR1 is SGHTA, CDR2 FQGTGA. CDR3 nucleotides: TGTGCCAGCAGCGAACTAGGGTACGGGAACAATGAGCAGTTCTTC. This translates into CASSELGYGNNEQFF.

A few counts support this clonotype. The J gene is TRBJ2-7, the V gene TRBV5-1, with 11 bases matching TRBD1. Trimming took 4 bases from V and 5 from J; bases not matched to a gene: 5. CDR1 and CDR2 from the germline V gene are SGHRS and YFSETQ. The length of the CDR3 is 14 residues. DNA for the CDR3: TGCGCCAGCAGCACTGGACAGGGGGCCCACGAGCAGTACTTC. Its protein is CASSTGQGAHEQYF.